The 31 T cell receptor beta chains in this list originate from one sample, sequenced in a study of CD8+CD57+ T cells in acquired aplastic anemia. Genomic DNA templated the TCR beta VDJ and CDR3 profiling. TCRdb recomputed calls from the reads with MiXCR, one row per CDR3 protein. The repertoire holds about 200,000 distinct CDR3 sequences, around 49% seen once, with 20% in the top ten. Sequencing involved patients with CD8+CD57+ cell expansion previously shown by flow cytometry. Sequencing used sorted CD4+, CD8+, or CD8+CD57+ T cells (not recorded which) from PBMCs. The receptors stem from a human donor with aplastic anemia.

The table lists this clonotype with a few counts. This chain uses TRBV15 with TRBJ2-7; D is possibly TRBD1 (6 bases). This CDR3 is built from 14 residues. Germline values: CDR1 LNHNV, CDR2 YYDKDF (reference sequence). The germline V and J ends were trimmed by 2 bases and 1 base, with 9 bases remaining between them. CDR3 in amino acids: CATSRSGQSYEQYF. The CDR3 DNA sequence: TGTGCCACCAGCAGATCCGGACAGTCCTACGAGCAGTACTTC. Filled out from reference TRBV15 and TRBJ2-7, the complete variable domain reads DAMVIQNPRYQVTQFGKPVTLSCSQTLNHNVMYWYQQKSSQAPKLLFHYYDKDFNNEADTPDNFQSRRPNTSFCFLDIRSPGLGDTAMYLCATSRSGQSYEQYFGPGTRLTVT.

This clonotype was seen repeatedly, ten times or more. The chain couples TRBV5-6 to TRBJ1-5; D ambiguous. Trimming pared 1 base from V and 0 bases from J, leaving 11 bases between. CDR1 SGHDT and CDR2 YYEEEE come from the germline V gene. The CDR3 consists of 16 residues. The CDR3 loop is CASSLWAALSNQPQHF. The CDR3 nucleotides are TGTGCCAGCAGCTTGTGGGCAGCTCTTAGCAATCAGCCCCAGCATTTT.

This clonotype was counted at least ten times. The chain employs TRBV11-2 and TRBJ1-1; D gene unclear. This CDR3 comprises 13 residues. Germline loops: CDR1 SGHAT, CDR2 FQNNGV. The V gene lost 0 bases and the J gene lost 3 bases, with 5 bases spanning the gap. For the CDR3, the DNA is TGTGCCAGCAGCTTAGAAGCGGACACTGAAGCTTTCTTT. Translation: CASSLEADTEAFF.

The V gene is TRBV20-1, the J gene TRBJ2-1, with D perhaps matching TRBD1 (5 bases). Germline lookup yields CDR1 DFQATT and CDR2 SNEGSKA (reference sequence). The CDR3 contains 17 residues. V was clipped by 6 bases and J by 1 base, with 22 bases between them. Written as DNA, the CDR3 is TGCAGTGCCAGGGCAGGTTCCTCTGGGATTTCCTACAATGAGCAGTTCTTC. The encoded protein is CSARAGSSGISYNEQFF.

This clonotype was observed at least ten times. This chain connects TRBV19 to TRBJ2-1; D is unresolved. V dropped 5 bases and J dropped 3 bases, with 14 bases sitting between them. CDR1 LNHDA and CDR2 SQIVND come from the germline V gene (reference sequence). The CDR3 is 15 residues long. DNA of the CDR3: TGTGCCAGTAGTCCCCACCCCGGTGGCTACAATGAGCAGTTCTTC. It codes for CASSPHPGGYNEQFF.

V is TRBV24-1 and J is TRBJ1-2, with TRBD1 matching 7 bases. Germline V gene lookup returns CDR1 KGHDR and CDR2 SFDVKD. CDR3 size: 13 residues. Trimming took 5 bases from V and 5 from J; bases not matched to a gene: 4. As DNA, the CDR3 is TGTGCCACCAGTGTGGGGACAGCATATGGCTACACCTTC. It codes for CATSVGTAYGYTF.

The V call is TRBV19, the J call TRBJ1-1; 7 nucleotides match TRBD1. The CDR3 has 13 residues. V gave up 6 bases and J gave up 1 base; unmatched junction bases: 2. Germline V gives CDR1 LNHDA, CDR2 SQIVND (reference sequence). The CDR3 DNA sequence: TGTGCCAGTAGAGGGGGCGAGAACACTGAAGCTTTCTTT. It yields the protein CASRGGENTEAFF.

This clonotype has a count of ten or more. The chain employs TRBV15 and TRBJ1-1; possible D gene TRBD1, 5 bases. The CDR3 extends over 13 amino acids. CDR1 is LNHNV, CDR2 YYDKDF, per germline (reference sequence). V was shortened by 5 bases and J by 1 base, with 8 bases between the two germline ends. The CDR3 DNA follows: TGTGCCACCAGCGAAGGACAGAACACTGAAGCTTTCTTT. It encodes CATSEGQNTEAFF.

The V call is TRBV9, the J call TRBJ2-3; TRBD2 aligns across 13 bases. The length of the CDR3 is 17 residues. V trimming: 4 bases; J trimming: 2 bases; junction bases outside the gene matches: 7. CDR1 is SGDLS and CDR2 is YYNGEE in the germline V gene. The CDR3 DNA sequence: TGTGCCAGCAGCTCCCGGACTAGCGGGGGACTCACAGATACGCAGTATTTT. Translating gives CASSSRTSGGLTDTQYF.

The chain joins TRBV11-3 to TRBJ1-1; D is uncertain. CDR3 size: 13 residues. Trimming left V 2 bases short and J 2 bases short, with 6 bases between. CDR1 is SGHNT, CDR2 YENEEA, per germline. In nucleotides, the CDR3 is TGTGCCAGCAGCTTAATCAGAAACACTGAAGCTTTCTTT. Translated, it gives CASSLIRNTEAFF. Filled out from reference TRBV11-3 and TRBJ1-1, the complete variable domain reads EAGVVQSPRYKIIEKKQPVAFWCNPISGHNTLYWYLQNLGQGPELLIRYENEEAVDDSQLPKDRFSAERLKGVDSTLKIQPAELGDSAVYLCASSLIRNTEAFFGQGTRLTVV.

This clonotype was picked up a small number of times. The chain combines TRBV20-1 with TRBJ2-7; no definite D call. The CDR3 totals 13 residues. V lost 6 bases and J lost 3, with 15 bases in between. Per the germline V gene, CDR1 is DFQATT and CDR2 is SNEGSKA (reference sequence). The CDR3 DNA reads TGCAGTGCCAAGAGCCCCACTCACTACGAGCAGTACTTC. It yields the protein CSAKSPTHYEQYF.

In regard to this clonotype: Mismatch with germline at one junction end may stem from a read error. The chain uses TRBV28 and TRBJ1-5, with D unclear. The CDR3 is 14 amino acids. The germline gives CDR1 MDHEN, CDR2 SYDVKM. CDR3 loop: CASSLSDSNRPQHF. The CDR3 coding sequence is TGTGCCAGCAGTTTATCGGATAGCAATCGGCCCCAGCATTTT.

Note on this clonotype: A much larger clone lies a single base off, so this may be a read error. The CDR3 DNA follows: TGTGCCATCAGAGCAATAGTGGGGGAGACCCAGTACTTC. It codes for CAIRAIVGETQYF. The chain couples TRBV10-3 to TRBJ2-5, with unresolved D. Per germline, CDR1 ENHRY and CDR2 SYGVKD. The V end was cut by 6 bases, the J end by 5 bases, with 13 bases between. The CDR3 sequence is 13 residues long.

This clonotype was seen only a few times. The chain combines TRBV3-1 with TRBJ1-5; TRBD1 aligns across 8 bases. Germline V CDR1 and CDR2: LGHDT, YNNKEL (reference sequence). The CDR3 runs 15 residues. Losses at the gene ends were 4 bases for V and 7 bases for J; bases not matched to a gene: 9. The CDR3 region is CASSPRDRNGQPQHF. The CDR3 region has the DNA TGTGCCAGCAGCCCCCGGGACAGGAATGGACAGCCCCAGCATTTT.

The V gene is TRBV6-6, the J gene TRBJ1-2, with D uncertain. The CDR3 runs to 15 residues. Germline CDR1 MNHNY, CDR2 SVGAGI (reference sequence). The V end was cut by 7 bases, the J end by 2 bases, with 17 bases between. The CDR3 bases are TGTGCCAGCACCCCTCCCGGGCAGGCGAACTATGGCTACACCTTC. It translates to CASTPPGQANYGYTF.

This clonotype was seen ten or more times. The J gene is TRBJ2-2, the V gene TRBV2; 9 bases line up with TRBD1. The length of the CDR3 is 15 residues. V trimming: 3 bases; J trimming: 4 bases; junction bases outside the gene matches: 3. Germline lookup yields CDR1 SNHLY and CDR2 FYNNEI. For the CDR3, the DNA is TGTGCCAGCAGTGAGGACAGGGGAGTCACCGGGGAGCTGTTTTTT. Translating gives CASSEDRGVTGELFF.

This clonotype was recorded many times. The chain uses TRBV7-9 and TRBJ2-7; D not resolved. The CDR3 extends over 13 amino acids. V lost 1 base and J lost 5, with 9 bases in between. Looked up from germline, CDR1 is SEHNR and CDR2 is FQNEAQ (reference sequence). Written as DNA, the CDR3 is TGTGCCAGCAGCTTAGAAGGGATGGACGAGCAGTACTTC. The encoded protein is CASSLEGMDEQYF.

The rearrangement uses TRBV7-6 and TRBJ2-5; D ambiguous. V dropped 5 bases and J dropped 0 bases, with 7 bases sitting between them. CDR3 length: 13 residues. CDR1 is SGHVS, CDR2 FNYEAQ, per germline. The CDR3 DNA sequence: TGTGCCAGCAGCCCCCGTGACCAAGAGACCCAGTACTTC. It translates to CASSPRDQETQYF.

This chain connects TRBV24-1 to TRBJ1-2; D might be TRBD1 (6 bases). The germline V and J ends were trimmed by 2 bases and 5 bases, with 11 bases remaining between them. Germline CDR1 is KGHDR and CDR2 is SFDVKD. The CDR3 covers 14 residues. The CDR3 sequence is CATSDSGTTYGYTF. The CDR3 bases are TGTGCCACCAGTGATTCCGGGACAACGTATGGCTACACCTTC.

The chain joins TRBV10-3 to TRBJ1-3, with no clear D. The CDR3 loop spans 16 amino acids. The V end lost 3 bases, the J end lost 0 bases, and 12 bases lay between the germline ends. Germline-derived CDR1 and CDR2 are ENHRY and SYGVKD. CDR3 bases: TGTGCCATCAGTGAAATTCTGGTTAGCTCTGGAAACACCATATATTTT. Translating gives CAISEILVSSGNTIYF.

The V call is TRBV6-6, the J call TRBJ2-7; D possibly uses TRBD1 or TRBD2 (7 bases each). The CDR3 covers 14 residues. Trimming pared 2 bases from V and 5 bases from J, leaving 13 bases between. Germline CDR1 and CDR2: MNHNY and SVGAGI (reference sequence). DNA of the CDR3: TGTGCCAGCAGTTACGAGACAGGGAGGGACGAGCAGTACTTC. It codes for CASSYETGRDEQYF.

This clonotype was observed at least ten times. V is TRBV11-3 and J is TRBJ2-1, with no clear D. Looked up from germline, CDR1 is SGHNT and CDR2 is YENEEA. This CDR3 region has 13 residues. Between the trimmed V and J ends, which lost 1 base and 5 bases, there was a span of 6 bases. CDR3 residues: CASSLGQDNEQFF. CDR3 coding DNA: TGTGCCAGCAGCTTAGGGCAGGACAATGAGCAGTTCTTC.

On this clonotype: It may be a read error: a sequence one base away is much more abundant. This chain connects TRBV28 to TRBJ2-7, with D possibly matching TRBD1 (6 bases). This CDR3 is built from 12 residues. Germline CDR1 is MDHEN and CDR2 is SYDVKM. The CDR3 nucleotides read TGTGTCAGCAGTTCGGACAGTGACGAGCAGTACTTC. Its protein product is CVSSSDSDEQYF.

About this clonotype itself: At one end, the junction sequence differs from germline, possibly due to a read error. The rearrangement joins TRBV5-1 to TRBJ2-3; 7 bases map to TRBD2. CDR3 length equals 15 residues. Germline V gene lookup returns CDR1 SGHRS and CDR2 YFSETQ. CDR3 nucleotides: TGTGCCAGCAGCCCGCCAGCGGGGAACACAGATACGCAGTATTTT. Protein product: CASSPPAGNTDTQYF.

This clonotype was picked up many times. This CDR3 is missing its conserved last phenylalanine or tryptophan, likely due to a read error. No DNA is shown, since the ends of the CDR3 on it are uncertain; the CDR3 is the one TCRdb lists. The V call is TRBV12-3 or TRBV12-4, the J call TRBJ1-2; the table's TRBD1 call for D was not verified on the DNA. The CDR3 is 12 residues long, ends included. CDR3 amino acids: CASSLGQGAARM.

In this sample, this clonotype turned up many times. The J gene is TRBJ2-3, the V gene TRBV3-1; 9 bases map to TRBD2. The trim removed 1 base at V and 14 bases at J, leaving 7 bases unmatched. The germline gives CDR1 LGHDT, CDR2 YNNKEL (reference sequence). CDR3 length equals 13 residues. The CDR3 reads CASSQAGLAEWYF. The CDR3 bases are TGTGCCAGCAGCCAAGCGGGACTAGCCGAATGGTATTTT.

The chain employs TRBV2 and TRBJ2-3; D uncertain. This CDR3 is 19 amino acids long. V was clipped by 6 bases and J by 2 bases, with 27 bases between them. Per germline, CDR1 SNHLY and CDR2 FYNNEI. CDR3 nucleotides: TGTGCCAGCAGGAGACCAAACAATGAGTCTAGAACCTTCACAGATACGCAGTATTTT. Translating gives CASRRPNNESRTFTDTQYF.

This clonotype has a handful of counts. V and J are TRBV11-2 and TRBJ1-1, with TRBD1 matching 9 bases. CDR1 and CDR2 (germline): SGHAT, FQNNGV. CDR3 length equals 18 residues. The junction had 14 bases not matched to a gene; V was cut back by 1 base and J by 5 bases. CDR3 in amino acids: CASSLAPGTGRPGTEAFF. For the CDR3, the DNA is TGTGCCAGCAGCTTAGCCCCCGGGACAGGGCGCCCCGGAACTGAAGCTTTCTTT.

Many counts were recorded for this clonotype. The chain links TRBV19 to TRBJ2-3; 7 nucleotides match TRBD1. CDR1 is LNHDA, CDR2 SQIVND, per germline (reference sequence). The CDR3 is 15 amino acids. With 7 bases clipped from V and 5 bases from J, the junction kept 12 bases outside the gene matches. The CDR3 sequence is CASTADRPGEDTQYF. The CDR3 DNA is TGTGCCAGTACCGCGGACAGGCCAGGGGAAGATACGCAGTATTTT.

The V call is TRBV19, the J call TRBJ1-1; TRBD1 matches 9 bases. The germline CDR1 and CDR2 sequences are LNHDA and SQIVND (reference sequence). With V trimmed by 6 bases and J by 1 base, 9 bases remained unmatched. This CDR3 is 16 amino acids long. CDR3 residues: CASRGTEGQGNTEAFF. For the CDR3, the DNA is TGTGCCAGTAGAGGAACTGAGGGACAGGGGAACACTGAAGCTTTCTTT.

This chain uses TRBV7-8 with TRBJ2-1; unclear D gene. Germline V CDR1 and CDR2: SGHVS, FQNEAQ. CDR3 length equals 14 residues. V dropped 1 base and J dropped 2 bases, with 6 bases sitting between them. CDR3 bases: TGTGCCAGCAGCTTAGGCAAGCCCTACAATGAGCAGTTCTTC. Translated, it gives CASSLGKPYNEQFF.